Listed here are 10 T cell receptor beta chains from one sample, sequenced in a study of blood T cell repertoires in COVID-19. Assay: immunoSEQ multiplex PCR; the TCRdb copy retains only in-frame clones and omits some. The sample shows about 330,000 clones, about 92% of them seen only once. Sequenced: PBMCs or T cells enriched from blood (not recorded which). These receptor sequences come from a woman aged 25-40 years who had recovered from COVID-19.

This chain joins TRBV19 and TRBJ2-6; tentative D call: TRBD1 (5 bases). This CDR3 region has 18 residues. V was pared by 2 bases and J by 0 bases, with 14 bases between. CDR1 and CDR2 from the germline V gene are LNHDA and SQIVND (reference sequence). The CDR3 region has the DNA TGTGCCAGTAGTATACCTAGACAGATTAGCTCTGGGGCCAACGTCCTGACTTTC. Amino acid sequence: CASSIPRQISSGANVLTF.

The chain is built from TRBV15 and TRBJ1-4; tentatively, D is TRBD1 (5 bases). V was clipped by 0 bases and J by 3 bases, with 8 bases between them. CDR1 is LNHNV, CDR2 YYDKDF, per germline (reference sequence). CDR3 length: 15 amino acids. In DNA, the CDR3 is TGTGCCACCAGCAGAGAGAGGGACTCTAATGAAAAACTGTTTTTT. Translating it yields CATSRERDSNEKLFF.

The chain joins TRBV4-3 to TRBJ2-7, with D possibly matching TRBD1 (6 bases). The CDR3 loop spans 13 amino acids. Trimming pared 4 bases from V and 4 bases from J, leaving 11 bases between. Germline V gene sequence: CDR1 LGHNA, CDR2 YSLEER. The CDR3 spells CASSLDRYYEQYF. The DNA for the CDR3 is TGCGCCAGCAGCCTTGACAGGTATTACGAGCAGTACTTC.

The chain carries TRBV15 and TRBJ1-1, with D possibly being TRBD1 (6 bases). Germline V gives CDR1 LNHNV, CDR2 YYDKDF (reference sequence). V was shortened by 2 bases and J by 1 base, with 17 bases between the two germline ends. The CDR3 has 17 amino acids. The CDR3 region is CATSRRGSGRQNTEAFF. CDR3 DNA sequence: TGTGCCACCAGCAGAAGGGGGTCAGGACGGCAGAACACTGAAGCTTTCTTT.

The CDR3 DNA sequence: TGTGCCAGCAGTGCCGGGACAGATTTTAGGTACTTC. Translated, it gives CASSAGTDFRYF. The chain uses TRBV25-1 and TRBJ2-7; TRBD1 matches 7 bases. The CDR3 length is 12 residues. The germline V gene encodes CDR1 MGHDK and CDR2 SYGVNS. The V and J ends lost 4 bases and 12 bases, in that order; junction bases with no gene match: 9.

The chain couples TRBV24-1 to TRBJ2-5; tentative D call: TRBD2 (7 bases). The V end lost 1 base, the J end lost 3 bases, and 11 bases lay between the germline ends. Germline CDR1 and CDR2: KGHDR and SFDVKD. CDR3 length: 15 residues. CDR3 sequence: CATSDLPGGEETQYF. The CDR3 region has the DNA TGTGCCACCAGTGATTTACCGGGGGGCGAAGAGACCCAGTACTTC.

A remark on this clone: Sequence at one end of the junction differs from germline and may be a read error. The gene calls are TRBV6-2 or TRBV6-3 and TRBJ2-7; no clear D. The CDR3 loop spans 12 amino acids. Germline assignment: CDR1 MNHEY and CDR2 SVGEGT. CDR3 sequence: CASSYTWSPSFF. The CDR3 nucleotides read TGTGCCAGCAGTTATACCTGGTCTCCCAGTTTCTTC.

The J gene is TRBJ1-6, the V gene TRBV28; D is ambiguous. Germline values: CDR1 MDHEN, CDR2 SYDVKM. V dropped 6 bases and J dropped 10 bases, with 13 bases sitting between them. The CDR3 runs 13 residues. The chain's CDR3 is CASRPAVGSPLHF. The CDR3 DNA reads as TGTGCCAGCAGGCCCGCGGTCGGGTCACCCCTCCACTTT.

The chain couples TRBV18 to TRBJ1-2; D not resolved. The CDR3 extends over 16 amino acids. From germline, CDR1 is KGHSH and CDR2 LQKENI. Between the trimmed V and J ends, which lost 1 base and 0 bases, there was a span of 12 bases. The DNA of the CDR3 is TGTGCCAGCTCACCACGGCAGGATGTTTCTAACTATGGCTACACCTTC. It encodes CASSPRQDVSNYGYTF.

The chain is built from TRBV7-3 and TRBJ2-1; D is unresolved. Germline CDR1 is SGHTA and CDR2 is FQGTGA. This CDR3 has 12 amino acids. Trimming removed 4 bases at V and 5 bases at J, with 6 bases between. This CDR3 reads CASSSINNEQFF. CDR3 bases: TGTGCCAGCAGCTCTATAAACAATGAGCAGTTCTTC. Drawing the rest from reference TRBV7-3 and TRBJ2-1, the complete variable domain is GAGVSQTPSNKVTEKGKYVELRCDPISGHTALYWYRQSLGQGPEFLIYFQGTGAADDSGLPNDRFFAVRPEGSVSTLKIQRTERGDSAVYLCASSSINNEQFFGPGTRLTVL.